This TCR beta chain came from a study of siplizumab effects on memory and regulatory T cells. Per individual sample, about 97,000 TCR templates were assayed. Assay: immunoSEQ multiplex PCR; the TCRdb copy retains only in-frame clones and omits some. This sample carries about 120,000 clones, less than 95% of them seen once, and the ten largest clones take roughly 1.8%. This clonotype originated in a human donor in good health. Sequencing was done on a sample of non-Treg CD4+ T cells sorted from blood.

The CDR3 loop is CASSVFSQGSTGELFF. The CDR3 DNA follows: TGTGCCAGCAGCGTATTTAGCCAGGGATCCACCGGGGAGCTGTTTTTT. V gene TRBV9 combines with J gene TRBJ2-2; perhaps TRBD1 as D (5 bases). There are 16 residues in the CDR3. Per the germline V gene, CDR1 is SGDLS and CDR2 is YYNGEE. V lost 1 base and J lost 4, with 14 bases in between.